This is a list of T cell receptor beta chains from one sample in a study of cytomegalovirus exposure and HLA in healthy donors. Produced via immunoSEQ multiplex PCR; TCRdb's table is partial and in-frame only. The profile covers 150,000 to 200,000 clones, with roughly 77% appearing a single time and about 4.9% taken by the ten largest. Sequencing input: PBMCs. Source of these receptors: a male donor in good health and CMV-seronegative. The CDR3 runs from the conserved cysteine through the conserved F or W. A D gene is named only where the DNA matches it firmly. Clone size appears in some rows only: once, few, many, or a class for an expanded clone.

cdr3_aa: CASRGRGGGTQYF; cdr3_nt: TGTGCCAGCAGGGGCCGGGGCGGGGGGACCCAGTACTTC; v_call: TRBV2; clone_size: .; d_call: TRBD2; j_call: TRBJ2-5
cdr3_aa: CASSQEAGGFGNTIYF; cdr3_nt: TGTGCCAGCAGCCAAGAAGCAGGGGGCTTTGGAAACACCATATATTTT; v_call: TRBV4-2; clone_size: .; d_call: TRBD1; j_call: TRBJ1-3
cdr3_aa: CASSYRDRTGELFF; cdr3_nt: TGCGCCAGCAGCTACCGGGACAGGACCGGGGAGCTGTTTTTT; v_call: TRBV4-3; clone_size: .; d_call: TRBD1; j_call: TRBJ2-2
cdr3_aa: CSVEGDTGGYEQYF; cdr3_nt: TGCAGCGTTGAGGGGGACACGGGAGGCTACGAGCAGTACTTC; v_call: TRBV29-1; clone_size: few; d_call: .; j_call: TRBJ2-7
cdr3_aa: CASSYGTDEAQYF; cdr3_nt: TGTGCCAGCAGTTACGGGACAGATGAGGCCCAGTACTTC; v_call: TRBV6-5; clone_size: once; d_call: TRBD1; j_call: TRBJ2-5
cdr3_aa: CASSHRVKVENTEAFF; cdr3_nt: TGCGCCAGCAGTCACAGGGTTAAGGTAGAGAACACTGAAGCTTTCTTT; v_call: TRBV23-1; clone_size: .; d_call: .; j_call: TRBJ1-1
cdr3_aa: CASSLRGGAGIADTQYF; cdr3_nt: TGTGCCAGCAGCTTGCGGGGGGGAGCGGGGATAGCAGATACGCAGTATTTT; v_call: TRBV5-5; clone_size: few; d_call: TRBD2; j_call: TRBJ2-3
cdr3_aa: CASSSDQPQHF; cdr3_nt: TGTGCCAGCAGTTCAGATCAGCCCCAGCATTTT; v_call: TRBV28; clone_size: .; d_call: .; j_call: TRBJ1-5
cdr3_aa: CASGEGAVLYEQYF; cdr3_nt: TGCGCCAGCGGAGAGGGAGCGGTCCTCTACGAGCAGTACTTC; v_call: TRBV5-1; clone_size: .; d_call: .; j_call: TRBJ2-7
cdr3_aa: CASSIAGLAGDNEQFF; cdr3_nt: TGTGCCAGTAGTATAGCGGGACTAGCGGGCGACAATGAGCAGTTCTTC; v_call: TRBV19; clone_size: .; d_call: TRBD2; j_call: TRBJ2-1
cdr3_aa: CASSPGLAGAGDEQYF; cdr3_nt: TGTGCCAGCAGCCCGGGACTAGCGGGGGCTGGAGACGAGCAGTACTTC; v_call: TRBV7-9; clone_size: .; d_call: TRBD2; j_call: TRBJ2-7
cdr3_aa: CARSGNGYNEQFF; cdr3_nt: TGTGCCAGAAGCGGGAATGGCTACAATGAGCAGTTCTTC; v_call: TRBV2; clone_size: .; d_call: TRBD2; j_call: TRBJ2-1
cdr3_aa: CASSQQGLSLDGYTF; cdr3_nt: .; v_call: TRBV4-1; clone_size: .; d_call: .; j_call: TRBJ1-2
cdr3_aa: CAISARQGADEQYF; cdr3_nt: TGTGCCATCAGTGCGAGGCAGGGGGCGGACGAGCAGTACTTC; v_call: TRBV10-3; clone_size: .; d_call: TRBD1; j_call: TRBJ2-7